These 12 T cell receptor beta chains came from one sample sequenced in a study of vaccination and CD4 T cells after COVID-19. Their cognate antigens are unknown. CD4+ T cells that had been cultured provided DNA sequenced with the Oncomine TCR Beta short-read assay. Each CDR3 protein gets one entry after TCRdb re-called the PCR reads with MiXCR. Of about 6,600 distinct CDR3 sequences in the sample, more than 45% were seen once. As to treatment: approximately 11-day PBMC culture with coronavirus spike peptide pools or control peptides (ViraFEST assay). The unexposed donor gave CD4+ T cells before the COVID-19 pandemic (2011-2018). The sample taken for sequencing was CD4+ T cells from blood, cultured in vitro. Receptor source: a human donor in good health.

The gene calls are TRBV21-1 and TRBJ2-2; the listed D gene, TRBD2, was not tested against the DNA. TRBV21-1 is marked as a pseudogene. The CDR3 extends over 15 amino acids. The CDR3 coding sequence is TGTGCCAGCAGCAAAGAGTCCACGGACGGCGGGGAGCTGTTTTTT. Translation gives CASSKESTDGGELFF.

This clonotype has just a few counts. The V and J genes are TRBV6-1 and TRBJ2-7; D is possibly TRBD1 or TRBD2 (5 bases each). Germline loops: CDR1 MNHNS, CDR2 SASEGT. Trimming pared 5 bases from V and 7 bases from J, leaving 18 bases between. The CDR3 spans 14 residues. The DNA of the CDR3 is TGTGCCAGCAGTCCGGGACGGCCGTTATTTGAGCAGTACTTC. Residues: CASSPGRPLFEQYF.

This clonotype was seen only a few times. The chain couples TRBV20-1 to TRBJ2-3, with D maybe TRBD1 (5 bases). The V gene lost 0 bases and the J gene lost 7 bases, with 23 bases spanning the gap. This CDR3 is 17 amino acids long. Germline assignment: CDR1 DFQATT and CDR2 SNEGSKA (reference sequence). The CDR3 bases are TGCAGTGCTAGAGATACAGGAGACCCGCAAGAGCAATATACGCAGTATTTT. It is translated as CSARDTGDPQEQYTQYF.

The chain is built from TRBV3-1 and TRBJ1-2; D remains ambiguous. From germline, CDR1 is LGHDT and CDR2 YNNKEL (reference sequence). This CDR3 region has 15 residues. Trimming removed 1 base from V and 4 bases from J, with 13 bases in between. The CDR3 loop reads CASSQGTTTGYGYTF. CDR3 nucleotides: TGTGCCAGCAGCCAAGGGACCACAACTGGCTATGGCTACACCTTC.

The rearrangement links TRBV6-4 to TRBJ1-1; D unclear. The germline gives CDR1 MRHNA, CDR2 SNTAGT. The CDR3 has 13 residues. Trimming removed 4 bases at V and 7 bases at J, with 13 bases between. This CDR3 is CASSGTEPGEAFF. CDR3 bases: TGTGCCAGCAGTGGAACTGAGCCGGGTGAAGCTTTCTTT.

This clonotype was found a few times. The chain combines TRBV19 with TRBJ1-5; tentative D call: TRBD1 (6 bases). The germline CDR1 and CDR2 sequences are LNHDA and SQIVND (reference sequence). This CDR3 has 14 residues. This chain's CDR3 is CATSQGSGLGPQHF. CDR3 DNA sequence: TGTGCTACATCACAGGGCAGCGGCCTAGGGCCCCAGCATTTT.

The chain's CDR3 is CASSLNSAAPEAFF. CDR3 coding DNA: TGTGCCAGCAGCTTAAACTCGGCAGCTCCTGAAGCTTTCTTT. This rearrangement joins TRBV7-9 to TRBJ1-1; D is undetermined. This CDR3 is 14 amino acids long. Germline V gives CDR1 SEHNR, CDR2 FQNEAQ (reference sequence). Trimming stripped 2 bases from V and 6 bases from J, with 13 bases between. Based on the CDR3 plus reference TRBV7-9 and TRBJ1-1, the full variable domain is DTGVSQNPRHKITKRGQNVTFRCDPISEHNRLYWYRQTLGQGPEFLTYFQNEAQLEKSRLLSDRFSAERPKGSFSTLEIQRTEQGDSAMYLCASSLNSAAPEAFFGQGTRLTVV.

The rearrangement links TRBV6-1 to TRBJ2-3; D is possibly TRBD1 or TRBD2 (5 bases each). There are 13 residues in the CDR3. Trimming cost V 7 bases and J 1 base, with 9 bases left between them. CDR1 is MNHNS and CDR2 is SASEGT in the germline V gene. Written as DNA, the CDR3 is TGTGCCAGCACCTTGGGGGGCACAGATACGCAGTATTTT. It specifies CASTLGGTDTQYF.

The genes are TRBV7-2 and TRBJ2-5, with a possible D match to TRBD1 (5 bases). The V gene lost 1 base and the J gene lost 7 bases, with 13 bases spanning the gap. CDR3 length: 14 residues. Germline CDR1 is SGHTA and CDR2 is FQGNSA. DNA of the CDR3: TGTGCCAGCAGCTTAGGGGGCGTGGTCACGACCCAGTACTTC. Amino acids: CASSLGGVVTTQYF.

The rearrangement uses TRBV6-5 and TRBJ1-4; 9 positions match TRBD1. Unmatched junction bases numbered 7, after V lost 2 bases and J lost 0 bases. The CDR3 has 18 amino acids. The germline V gene has CDR1 MNHEY and CDR2 SVGAGI. The CDR3 bases are TGTGCCAGCAGTTACGACAGGGGGATAGGGGCAACTAATGAAAAACTGTTTTTT. This codes for CASSYDRGIGATNEKLFF.

The chain recombines TRBV19 with TRBJ2-1; tentatively, D is TRBD1 or TRBD2 (5 bases each). V lost 6 bases and J lost 5, with 20 bases in between. CDR1 is LNHDA, CDR2 SQIVND, per germline (reference sequence). This CDR3 comprises 16 residues. The chain's CDR3 is CASSPSGRGVHNEQFF. The CDR3, as DNA: TGTGCCAGTAGCCCTTCGGGGCGCGGCGTGCACAATGAGCAGTTCTTC.

The chain combines TRBV7-2 with TRBJ1-2, with D unresolved. CDR1 and CDR2 (germline): SGHTA, FQGNSA. V was clipped by 6 bases and J by 5 bases, with 10 bases between them. This CDR3 is 12 amino acids long. CDR3 nucleotides: TGTGCCAGCAGTCCCGCGGGGTATGGCTACACCTTC. Translation: CASSPAGYGYTF.